Reported below is one TCR beta chain. Antigen: not known. This sample stems from a study of beta chain features in type 1 diabetes. General study findings and limits: A moderate, significant TCRB CDR3 shortening appeared in type 1 diabetes across four CD4+ subsets.

Reverse transcribing all isolated RNA meant expressed TCRB transcripts were sequenced. Using immunoSEQ multiplex PCR, the repertoire was profiled, and TCRdb retains in-frame clones only, with some absent. Among more than 550,000 clones listed, about 14% were seen once. Stem cell-like memory, regulatory, central memory and naive CD4+ cells were sorted via CD45RO/CCR7/CD25/CD127/CD95/CD27. Sequencing was performed on naive CD4+ T cells from blood. The receptor was isolated from a man between 18 and 35 years old with type 1 diabetes.

This CDR3 is CASSLEEAGGPTYEQYF. CDR3 sequence (DNA): TGTGCCAGCAGCCTCGAAGAAGCGGGAGGGCCCACCTACGAGCAGTACTTC. The gene calls are TRBV9 and TRBJ2-7; 10 nucleotides match TRBD2. Germline values: CDR1 SGDLS, CDR2 YYNGEE. The CDR3 loop spans 17 amino acids. V lost 4 bases to trimming and J lost 2 bases; unmatched junction nucleotides: 12.